What follows are 11 T cell receptor beta chains derived from one specimen sequenced in a study of shared clonotypes between healthy human individuals. The repertoire was sequenced with immunoSEQ multiplex PCR; TCRdb's copy has only in-frame clones and lacks some. In the table there are about 560,000 clones, 70% to 80% of which are singletons. What was sequenced was PBMCs. All receptors derive from a woman in her thirties or forties in good health. Some clones in this sample may be carry-over from other donors' samples.

This chain connects TRBV25-1 to TRBJ2-5; weak D call: TRBD2 (6 bases). V was cut by 5 bases and J by 5 bases, with 18 bases left in between. The CDR3 has 15 amino acids. Germline loops: CDR1 MGHDK, CDR2 SYGVNS. The CDR3 DNA reads as TGTGCCAGCAGTTCTAGCGAGGGAGAGTGGGAGACCCAGTACTTC. This gives the protein CASSSSEGEWETQYF.

The chain has TRBV27 and TRBJ2-7; 10 positions match TRBD2. Germline CDR1 is MNHEY and CDR2 is SMNVEV (reference sequence). The CDR3 covers 16 residues. Germline trimming cut 2 bases from V and 4 bases from J; bases unmatched to any gene: 8. CDR3 in amino acids: CASSLGPGLAFYEQYF. The DNA for the CDR3 is TGTGCCAGCAGTTTAGGGCCGGGACTAGCGTTTTACGAGCAGTACTTC.

This clone was detected once. This likely stems from a read error, as it lies one base from a far larger clone. The chain uses TRBV25-1 and TRBJ2-2, with D possibly TRBD1 on 6 matching bases. Germline lookup yields CDR1 MGHDK and CDR2 SYGVNS. There are 14 residues in the CDR3. CDR3 in amino acids: CGSSEYEGAGELFF. CDR3 DNA: TGTGGCAGCAGTGAATATGAGGGGGCCGGGGAGCTGTTTTTT.

This clone was found once. The rearrangement links TRBV30 to TRBJ1-1; no definite D call. In germline, CDR1 is GTSNPN, CDR2 SVGIG (reference sequence). The V and J ends lost 0 bases and 5 bases respectively, with 13 bases between them. The CDR3 runs 14 residues. CDR3: CAWSVRRETTEAFF. In DNA form, the CDR3 reads TGTGCCTGGAGTGTACGTCGGGAAACAACTGAAGCTTTCTTT. Variable domain in full (rest from reference TRBV30 and TRBJ1-1): SQTIHQWPATLVQPVGSPLSLECTVEGTSNPNLYWYRQAAGRGLQLLFYSVGIGQISSEVPQNLSASRPQDRQFILSSKKLLLSDSGFYLCAWSVRRETTEAFFGQGTRLTVV.

The chain has TRBV28 and TRBJ2-7; 8 bases map to TRBD1. CDR3 length: 16 amino acids. The germline V gene has CDR1 MDHEN and CDR2 SYDVKM. The V gene end was trimmed by 5 bases and the J gene end by 5 bases; junction bases not matched to a gene: 14. The CDR3 DNA reads TGTGCCAGCAGTGAATTACGACAGGGGCTTTTGGACGAGCAGTACTTC. Protein sequence: CASSELRQGLLDEQYF.

CDR3 residues: CASAELASRREQFF. The CDR3 DNA is TGTGCCAGTGCGGAACTAGCGAGCCGGAGAGAGCAGTTCTTC. The chain has TRBV19 and TRBJ2-1, with 7 nucleotides matching TRBD2. V shed 8 bases, J shed 10 bases, and the junction held 14 bases outside the gene matches. CDR3 length: 14 amino acids. CDR1 is LNHDA, CDR2 SQIVND, per germline (reference sequence).

The chain recombines TRBV18 with TRBJ2-7; 12 nucleotides match TRBD2. The CDR3 is made up of 15 amino acids. Germline loops: CDR1 KGHSH, CDR2 LQKENI. J gave up 1 base and V 5 bases, and 3 bases lay outside the gene matches. The CDR3 DNA is TGTGCCAGCTCAGAGGGGACTAGCGGGTCCTACGAGCAGTACTTC. This encodes CASSEGTSGSYEQYF.

This chain joins TRBV7-2 and TRBJ2-5; maybe TRBD2 (6 bases). This CDR3 comprises 14 residues. CDR1 is SGHTA and CDR2 is FQGNSA in the germline V gene. Trimming removed 2 bases at V and 5 bases at J, with 12 bases between. Written as DNA, the CDR3 is TGTGCCAGCAGCTTACTAGCGACCATCGAGACCCAGTACTTC. Translated: CASSLLATIETQYF.

The chain joins TRBV29-1 to TRBJ1-4, with D maybe TRBD1 (5 bases). The CDR3 is 11 amino acids. The V and J ends lost 2 bases and 8 bases respectively, with 6 bases between them. CDR1 is SQVTM, CDR2 ANQGSEA, per germline. In nucleotides, the CDR3 is TGCAGCGTTGAACAGGGCGAAAAACTGTTTTTT. Translating it yields CSVEQGEKLFF.

This chain links TRBV4-1 with TRBJ2-5; 7 nucleotides align to TRBD1. The J call may not be correct, given that the DNA end is closer to TRBJ2-7. CDR1 and CDR2 from the germline V gene are MGHRA and YSYEKL. The CDR3 spans 15 residues. CDR3 sequence reads: CASSQGEGGAYEQYF. The DNA of the CDR3 is TGCGCCAGCAGCCAAGGTGAAGGGGGCGCCTACGAGCAGTACTTC.

This sequence joins TRBV7-9 and TRBJ2-1; D call uncertain. Trimming removed 2 bases from V and 8 bases from J, with 19 bases in between. This CDR3 has 16 amino acids. Germline V CDR1 and CDR2: SEHNR, FQNEAQ (reference sequence). For the CDR3, the DNA is TGTGCCAGCAGCTTAACGGTAGGGCCCCTAAGCCATGAGCAGTTCTTC. It codes for CASSLTVGPLSHEQFF. The full variable domain, completed using reference TRBV7-9 and TRBJ2-1, is DTGVSQNPRHKITKRGQNVTFRCDPISEHNRLYWYRQTLGQGPEFLTYFQNEAQLEKSRLLSDRFSAERPKGSFSTLEIQRTEQGDSAMYLCASSLTVGPLSHEQFFGPGTRLTVL.